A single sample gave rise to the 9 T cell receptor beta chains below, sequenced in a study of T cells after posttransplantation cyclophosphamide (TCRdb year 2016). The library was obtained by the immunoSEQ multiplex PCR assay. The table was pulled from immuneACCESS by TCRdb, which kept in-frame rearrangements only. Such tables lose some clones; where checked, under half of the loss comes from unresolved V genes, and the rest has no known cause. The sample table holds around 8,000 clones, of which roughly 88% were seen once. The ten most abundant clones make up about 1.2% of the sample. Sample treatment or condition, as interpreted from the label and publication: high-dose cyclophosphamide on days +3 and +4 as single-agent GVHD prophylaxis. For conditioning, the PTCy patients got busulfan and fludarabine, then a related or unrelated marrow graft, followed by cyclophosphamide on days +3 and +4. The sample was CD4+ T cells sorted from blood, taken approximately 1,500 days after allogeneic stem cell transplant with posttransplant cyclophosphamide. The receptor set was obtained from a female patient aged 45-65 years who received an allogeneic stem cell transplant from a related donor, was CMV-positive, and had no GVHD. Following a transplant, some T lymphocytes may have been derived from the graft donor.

This CDR3 reads CASRPEGPEWHPRSQDTEAFF. In DNA form, the CDR3 reads TGTGCAAGTCGCCCGGAAGGTCCAGAATGGCACCCGAGAAGTCAGGACACTGAAGCTTTCTTT. The V gene is TRBV12-2, the J gene TRBJ1-1; the table's D gene call, TRBD1, was not cross checked with the DNA. TRBV12-2 is a listed pseudogene. This CDR3 contains 21 residues.

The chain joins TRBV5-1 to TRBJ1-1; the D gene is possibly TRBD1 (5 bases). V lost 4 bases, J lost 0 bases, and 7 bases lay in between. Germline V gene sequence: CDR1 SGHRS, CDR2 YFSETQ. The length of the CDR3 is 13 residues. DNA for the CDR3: TGCGCCAGCAGCGGGGGGGTGAACACTGAAGCTTTCTTT. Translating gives CASSGGVNTEAFF.

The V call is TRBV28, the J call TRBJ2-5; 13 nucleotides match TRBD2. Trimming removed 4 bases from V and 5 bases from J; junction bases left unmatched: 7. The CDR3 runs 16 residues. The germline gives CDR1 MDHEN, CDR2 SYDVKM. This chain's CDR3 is CASSWTSGSLRETQYF. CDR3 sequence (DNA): TGTGCCAGCAGTTGGACTAGCGGGAGTCTGCGGGAGACCCAGTACTTC.

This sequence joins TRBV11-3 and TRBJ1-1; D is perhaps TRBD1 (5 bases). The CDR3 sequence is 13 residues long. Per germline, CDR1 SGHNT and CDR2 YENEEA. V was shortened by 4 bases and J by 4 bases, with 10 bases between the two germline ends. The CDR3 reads CASSSGTGTEAFF. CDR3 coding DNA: TGTGCCAGCAGCTCTGGGACTGGCACTGAAGCTTTCTTT.

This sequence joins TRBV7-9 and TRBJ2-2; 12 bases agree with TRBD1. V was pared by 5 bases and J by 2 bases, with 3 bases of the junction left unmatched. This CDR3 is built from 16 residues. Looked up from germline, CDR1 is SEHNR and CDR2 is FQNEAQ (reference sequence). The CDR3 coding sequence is TGTGCCAGCAGCCTTGGGACAGGGGGCAACACCGGGGAGCTGTTTTTT. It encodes CASSLGTGGNTGELFF.

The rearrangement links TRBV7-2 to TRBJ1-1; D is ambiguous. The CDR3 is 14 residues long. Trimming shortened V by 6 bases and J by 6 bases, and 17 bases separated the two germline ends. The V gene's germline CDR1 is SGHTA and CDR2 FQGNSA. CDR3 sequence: CASSSASGVPEAFF. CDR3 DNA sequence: TGTGCCAGCAGTTCCGCCAGCGGAGTTCCTGAAGCTTTCTTT. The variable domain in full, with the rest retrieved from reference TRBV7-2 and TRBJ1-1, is GAGVSQSPSNKVTEKGKDVELRCDPISGHTALYWYRQSLGQGLEFLIYFQGNSAPDKSGLPSDRFSAERTGGSVSTLTIQRTQQEDSAVYLCASSSASGVPEAFFGQGTRLTVV.

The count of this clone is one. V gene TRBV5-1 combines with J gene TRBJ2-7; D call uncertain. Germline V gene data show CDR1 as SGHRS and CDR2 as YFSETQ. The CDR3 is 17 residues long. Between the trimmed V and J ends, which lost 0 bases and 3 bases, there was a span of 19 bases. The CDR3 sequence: CASSLVSAGILLYEQYF. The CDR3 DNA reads TGCGCCAGCAGCTTGGTGTCGGCAGGTATCCTACTCTACGAGCAGTACTTC. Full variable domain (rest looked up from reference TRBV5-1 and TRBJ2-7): KAGVTQTPRYLIKTRGQQVTLSCSPISGHRSVSWYQQTPGQGLQFLFEYFSETQRNKGNFPGRFSGRQFSNSRSEMNVSTLELGDSALYLCASSLVSAGILLYEQYFGPGTRLTVT.

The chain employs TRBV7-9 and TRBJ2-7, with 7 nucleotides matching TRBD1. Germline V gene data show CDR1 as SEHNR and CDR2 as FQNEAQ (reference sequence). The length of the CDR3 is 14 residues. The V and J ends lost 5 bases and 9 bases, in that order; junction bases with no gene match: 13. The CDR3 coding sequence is TGTGCCAGCAGCCAGACAGGGCCGACCTTTGGGCAGTACTTC. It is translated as CASSQTGPTFGQYF.

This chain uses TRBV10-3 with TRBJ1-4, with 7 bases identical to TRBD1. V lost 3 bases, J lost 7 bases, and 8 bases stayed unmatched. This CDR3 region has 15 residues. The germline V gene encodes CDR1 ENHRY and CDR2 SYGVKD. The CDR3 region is CAISDYRDSSEKLFF. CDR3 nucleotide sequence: TGTGCCATCAGTGATTACCGGGACAGTTCTGAAAAACTGTTTTTT.